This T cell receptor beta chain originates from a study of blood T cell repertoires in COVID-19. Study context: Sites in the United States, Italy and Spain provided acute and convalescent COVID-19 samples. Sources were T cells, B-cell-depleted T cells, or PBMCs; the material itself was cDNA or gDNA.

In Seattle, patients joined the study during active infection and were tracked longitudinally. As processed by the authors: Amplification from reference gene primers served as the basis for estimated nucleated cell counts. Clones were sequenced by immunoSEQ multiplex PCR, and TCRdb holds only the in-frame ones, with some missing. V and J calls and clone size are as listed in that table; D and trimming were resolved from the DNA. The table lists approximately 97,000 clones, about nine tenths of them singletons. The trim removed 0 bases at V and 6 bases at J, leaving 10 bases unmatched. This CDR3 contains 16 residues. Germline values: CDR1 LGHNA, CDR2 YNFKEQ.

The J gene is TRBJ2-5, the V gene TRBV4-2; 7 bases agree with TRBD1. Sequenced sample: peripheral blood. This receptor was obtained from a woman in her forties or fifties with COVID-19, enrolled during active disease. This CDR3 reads CASSQDATGYAQTQYF. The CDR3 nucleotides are TGTGCCAGCAGCCAAGATGCGACAGGGTATGCGCAGACCCAGTACTTC.